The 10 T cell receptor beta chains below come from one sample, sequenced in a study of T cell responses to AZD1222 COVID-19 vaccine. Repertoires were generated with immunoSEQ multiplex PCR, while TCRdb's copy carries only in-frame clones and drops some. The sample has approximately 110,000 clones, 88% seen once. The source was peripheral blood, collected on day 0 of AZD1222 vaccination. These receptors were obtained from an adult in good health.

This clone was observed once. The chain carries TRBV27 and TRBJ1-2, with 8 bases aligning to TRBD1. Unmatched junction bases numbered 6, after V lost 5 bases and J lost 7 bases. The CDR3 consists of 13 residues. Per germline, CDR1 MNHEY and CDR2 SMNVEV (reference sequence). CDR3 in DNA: TGTGCCAGCAGTCCCCAGGGGGCGTCTGGCTACACCTTC. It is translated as CASSPQGASGYTF.

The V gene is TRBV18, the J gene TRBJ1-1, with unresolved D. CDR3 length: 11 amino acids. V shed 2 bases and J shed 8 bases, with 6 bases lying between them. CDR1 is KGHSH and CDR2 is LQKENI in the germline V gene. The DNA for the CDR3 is TGTGCCAGCTCACCAGAGGAAGAAGCTTTCTTT. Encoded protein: CASSPEEEAFF. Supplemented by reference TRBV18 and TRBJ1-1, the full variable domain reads NAGVMQNPRHLVRRRGQEARLRCSPMKGHSHVYWYRQLPEEGLKFMVYLQKENIIDESGMPKERFSAEFPKEGPSILRIQQVVRGDSAAYFCASSPEEEAFFGQGTRLTVV.

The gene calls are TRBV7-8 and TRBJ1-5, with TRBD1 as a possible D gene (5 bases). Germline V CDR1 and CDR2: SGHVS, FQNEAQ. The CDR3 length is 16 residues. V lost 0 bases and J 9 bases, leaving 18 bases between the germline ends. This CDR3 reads CASSLAPGFGGGPQHF. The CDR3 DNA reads TGTGCCAGCAGCTTAGCTCCCGGGTTCGGGGGGGGGCCCCAGCATTTT. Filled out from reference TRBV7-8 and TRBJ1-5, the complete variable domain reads GAGVSQSPRYKVAKRGQDVALRCDPISGHVSLFWYQQALGQGPEFLTYFQNEAQLDKSGLPSDRFFAERPEGSVSTLKIQRTQQEDSAVYLCASSLAPGFGGGPQHFGDGTRLSIL.

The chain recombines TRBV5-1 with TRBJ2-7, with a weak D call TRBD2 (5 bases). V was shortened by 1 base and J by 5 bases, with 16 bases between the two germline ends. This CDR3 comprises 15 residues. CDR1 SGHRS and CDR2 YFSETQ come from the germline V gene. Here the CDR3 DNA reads TGCGCCAGCAGCTTGTCAATGAGACGGGGAGACGAGCAGTACTTC. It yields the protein CASSLSMRRGDEQYF.

CDR3 DNA sequence: TGTGCCAGCAGCTTGCGGGGCACTGAAGCTTTCTTT. Amino acids: CASSLRGTEAFF. This sequence joins TRBV7-9 and TRBJ1-1; no firm D call. CDR1 is SEHNR and CDR2 is FQNEAQ in the germline V gene (reference sequence). The CDR3 runs 12 residues. V was cut by 3 bases and J by 4 bases, with 6 bases left in between. Full variable domain (rest looked up from reference TRBV7-9 and TRBJ1-1): DTGVSQNPRHKITKRGQNVTFRCDPISEHNRLYWYRQTLGQGPEFLTYFQNEAQLEKSRLLSDRFSAERPKGSFSTLEIQRTEQGDSAMYLCASSLRGTEAFFGQGTRLTVV.

The CDR3 sequence is CASSLGGDRNNEQFF. CDR3 nucleotide sequence: TGTGCCAGCAGTTTAGGGGGTGACAGAAACAATGAGCAGTTCTTC. The chain joins TRBV28 to TRBJ2-1; D tentatively fits TRBD1 or TRBD2 (5 bases each). Germline CDR1 reads MDHEN; CDR2 reads SYDVKM. This CDR3 region has 15 residues. V gave up 2 bases and J gave up 5 bases, with 13 bases separating them.

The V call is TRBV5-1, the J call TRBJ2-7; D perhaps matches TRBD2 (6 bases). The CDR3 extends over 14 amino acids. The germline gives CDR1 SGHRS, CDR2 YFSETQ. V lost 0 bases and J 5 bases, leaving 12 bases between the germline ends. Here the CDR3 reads CASSLAPGVDEQYF. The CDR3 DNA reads TGCGCCAGCAGCTTGGCCCCGGGAGTGGACGAGCAGTACTTC.

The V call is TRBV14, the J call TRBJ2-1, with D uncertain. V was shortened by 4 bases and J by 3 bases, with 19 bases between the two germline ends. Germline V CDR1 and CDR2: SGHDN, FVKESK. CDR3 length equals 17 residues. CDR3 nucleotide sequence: TGTGCCAGCAGCCCCTTTGGTTTTGAACGGCGCTACAATGAGCAGTTCTTC. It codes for CASSPFGFERRYNEQFF.

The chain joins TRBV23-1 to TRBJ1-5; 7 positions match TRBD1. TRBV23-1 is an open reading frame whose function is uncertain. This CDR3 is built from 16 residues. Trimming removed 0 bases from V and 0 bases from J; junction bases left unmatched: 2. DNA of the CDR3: TGCGCCAGCAGTCAATCAGGACAGGATAGCAATCAGCCCCAGCATTTT. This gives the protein CASSQSGQDSNQPQHF.

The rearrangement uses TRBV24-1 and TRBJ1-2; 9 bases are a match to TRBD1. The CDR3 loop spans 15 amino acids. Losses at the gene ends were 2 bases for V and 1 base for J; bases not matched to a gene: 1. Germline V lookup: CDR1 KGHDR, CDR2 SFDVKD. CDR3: CATSDWGQGNYGYTF. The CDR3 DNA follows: TGTGCCACCAGTGATTGGGGACAGGGTAACTATGGCTACACCTTC.